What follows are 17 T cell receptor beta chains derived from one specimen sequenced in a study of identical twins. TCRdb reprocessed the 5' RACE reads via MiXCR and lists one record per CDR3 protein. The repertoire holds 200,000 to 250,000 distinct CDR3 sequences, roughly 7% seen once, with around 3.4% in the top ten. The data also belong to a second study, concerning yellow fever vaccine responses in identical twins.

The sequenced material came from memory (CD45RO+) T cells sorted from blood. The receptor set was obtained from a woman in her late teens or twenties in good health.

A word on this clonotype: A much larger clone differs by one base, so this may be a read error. CDR3 loop: CSALGLSDTQYF. CDR3 DNA: TGCAGTGCCCTGGGACTATCAGATACGCAGTATTTT. The chain recombines TRBV20-1 with TRBJ2-3, with TRBD2 matching over 7 bases. This CDR3 region has 12 residues. Per the germline V gene, CDR1 is DFQATT and CDR2 is SNEGSKA (reference sequence). Losses at the gene ends were 6 bases for V and 4 bases for J; bases not matched to a gene: 4.

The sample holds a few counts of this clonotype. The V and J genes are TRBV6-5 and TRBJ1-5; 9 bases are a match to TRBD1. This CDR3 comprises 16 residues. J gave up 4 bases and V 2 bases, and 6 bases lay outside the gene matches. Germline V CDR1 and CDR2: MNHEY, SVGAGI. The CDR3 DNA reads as TGTGCCAGCAGTTACCGACCGACAGGGGGGAATCAGCCCCAGCATTTT. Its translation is CASSYRPTGGNQPQHF.

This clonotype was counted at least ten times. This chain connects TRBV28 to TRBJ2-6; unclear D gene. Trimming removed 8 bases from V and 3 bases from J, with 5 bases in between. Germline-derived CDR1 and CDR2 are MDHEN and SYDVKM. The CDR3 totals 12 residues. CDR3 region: CASFDGANVLTF. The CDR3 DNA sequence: TGTGCCAGCTTTGATGGGGCCAACGTCCTGACTTTC.

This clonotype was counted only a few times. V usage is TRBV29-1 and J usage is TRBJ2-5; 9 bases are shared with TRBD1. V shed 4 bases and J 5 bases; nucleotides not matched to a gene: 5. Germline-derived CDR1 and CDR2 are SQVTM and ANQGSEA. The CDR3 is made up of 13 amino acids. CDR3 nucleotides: TGCAGCGTTGGGACAGGGGAGGGGGAGACCCAGTACTTC. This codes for CSVGTGEGETQYF. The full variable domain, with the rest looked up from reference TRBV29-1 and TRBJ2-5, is SAVISQKPSRDICQRGTSLTIQCQVDSQVTMMFWYRQQPGQSLTLIATANQGSEATYESGFVIDKFPISRPNLTFSTLTVSNMSPEDSSIYLCSVGTGEGETQYFGPGTRLLVL.

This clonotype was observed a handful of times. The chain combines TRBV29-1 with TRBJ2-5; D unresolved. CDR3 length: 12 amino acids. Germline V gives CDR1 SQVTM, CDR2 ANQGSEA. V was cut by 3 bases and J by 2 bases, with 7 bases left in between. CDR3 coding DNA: TGCAGCGTTGATACGGCACAAGAGACCCAGTACTTC. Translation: CSVDTAQETQYF.

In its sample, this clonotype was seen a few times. The CDR3 nucleotides are TGCGCCAGCAGCCGGGACAGTTACACAGATACGCAGTATTTT. This sequence encodes CASSRDSYTDTQYF. This chain joins TRBV5-1 and TRBJ2-3; TRBD1 matches at 7 bases. After removal of 4 bases from V and 2 bases from J, the junction contained 4 bases not matched to a gene. The CDR3 has 14 amino acids. The V gene's germline CDR1 is SGHRS and CDR2 YFSETQ.

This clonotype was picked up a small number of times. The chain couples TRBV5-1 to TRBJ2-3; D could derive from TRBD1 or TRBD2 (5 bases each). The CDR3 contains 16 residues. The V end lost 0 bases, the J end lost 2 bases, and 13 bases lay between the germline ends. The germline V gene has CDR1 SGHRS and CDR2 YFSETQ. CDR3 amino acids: CASSLGGTGTTDTQYF. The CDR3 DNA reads TGCGCCAGCAGCTTGGGGGGAACCGGGACCACAGATACGCAGTATTTT. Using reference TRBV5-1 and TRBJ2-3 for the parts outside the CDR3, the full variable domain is KAGVTQTPRYLIKTRGQQVTLSCSPISGHRSVSWYQQTPGQGLQFLFEYFSETQRNKGNFPGRFSGRQFSNSRSEMNVSTLELGDSALYLCASSLGGTGTTDTQYFGPGTRLTVL.

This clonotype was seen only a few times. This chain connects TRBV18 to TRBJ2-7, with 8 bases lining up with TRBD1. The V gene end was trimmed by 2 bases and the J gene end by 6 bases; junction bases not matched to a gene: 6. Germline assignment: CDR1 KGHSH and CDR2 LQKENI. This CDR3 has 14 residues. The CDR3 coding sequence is TGTGCCAGCTCACCAAAACAGACAGGGGTCGAGCAGTACGTC. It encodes CASSPKQTGVEQYV.

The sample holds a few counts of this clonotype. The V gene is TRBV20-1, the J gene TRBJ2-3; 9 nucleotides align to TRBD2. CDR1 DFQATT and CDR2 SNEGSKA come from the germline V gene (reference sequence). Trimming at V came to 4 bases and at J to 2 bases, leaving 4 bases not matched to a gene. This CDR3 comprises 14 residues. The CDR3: CSANPGLATDTQYF. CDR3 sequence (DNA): TGCAGTGCTAACCCGGGACTAGCCACAGATACGCAGTATTTT.

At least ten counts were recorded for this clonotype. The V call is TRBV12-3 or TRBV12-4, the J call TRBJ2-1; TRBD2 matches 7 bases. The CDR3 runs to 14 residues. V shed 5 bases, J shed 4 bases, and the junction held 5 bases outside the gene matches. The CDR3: CASSPGLQYNEQFF. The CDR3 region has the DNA TGTGCCAGCAGTCCGGGACTACAGTACAATGAGCAGTTCTTC.

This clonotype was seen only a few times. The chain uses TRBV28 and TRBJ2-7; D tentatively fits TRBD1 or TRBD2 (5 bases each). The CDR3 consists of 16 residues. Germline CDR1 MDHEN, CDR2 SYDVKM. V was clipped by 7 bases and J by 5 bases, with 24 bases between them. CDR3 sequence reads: CASTSIRDLGSNEQYV. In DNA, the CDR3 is TGTGCCAGCACGTCCATCCGGGACCTGGGTTCGAACGAGCAGTACGTC.

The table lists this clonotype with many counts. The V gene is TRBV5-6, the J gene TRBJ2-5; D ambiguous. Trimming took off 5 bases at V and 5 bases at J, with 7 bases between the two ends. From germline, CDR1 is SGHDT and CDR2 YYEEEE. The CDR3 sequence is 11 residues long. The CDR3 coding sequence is TGTGCCAGCAGGGGTTTGGAGACCCAGTACTTC. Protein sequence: CASRGLETQYF.

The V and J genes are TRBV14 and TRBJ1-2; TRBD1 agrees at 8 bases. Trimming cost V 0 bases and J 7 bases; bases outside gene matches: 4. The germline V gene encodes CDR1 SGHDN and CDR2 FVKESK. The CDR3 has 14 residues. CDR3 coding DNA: TGTGCCAGCAGCCAAGATCGCACAGGGGGTGGCTACACCTTC. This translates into CASSQDRTGGGYTF.

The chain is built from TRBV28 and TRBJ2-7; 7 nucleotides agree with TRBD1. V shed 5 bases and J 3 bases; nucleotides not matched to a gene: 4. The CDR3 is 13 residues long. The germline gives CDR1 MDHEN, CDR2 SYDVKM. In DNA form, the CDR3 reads TGTGCCAGCAGTGCATGGGACAGCTACGAGCAGTACGTC. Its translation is CASSAWDSYEQYV.

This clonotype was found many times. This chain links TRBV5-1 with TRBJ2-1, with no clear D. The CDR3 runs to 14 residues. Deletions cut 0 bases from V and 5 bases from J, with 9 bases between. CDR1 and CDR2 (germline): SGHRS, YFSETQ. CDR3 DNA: TGCGCCAGCAGCTTGGAACGAGGCGACAATGAGCAGTTCTTC. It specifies CASSLERGDNEQFF. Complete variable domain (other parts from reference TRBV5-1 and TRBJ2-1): KAGVTQTPRYLIKTRGQQVTLSCSPISGHRSVSWYQQTPGQGLQFLFEYFSETQRNKGNFPGRFSGRQFSNSRSEMNVSTLELGDSALYLCASSLERGDNEQFFGPGTRLTVL.

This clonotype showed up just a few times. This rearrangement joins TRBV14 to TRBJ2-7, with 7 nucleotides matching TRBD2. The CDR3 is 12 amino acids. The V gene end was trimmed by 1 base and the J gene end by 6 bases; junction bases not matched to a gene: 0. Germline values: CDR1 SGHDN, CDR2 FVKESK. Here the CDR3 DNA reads TGTGCCAGCAGCCAAGGGACTAGCGAGCAGTACGTC. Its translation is CASSQGTSEQYV.

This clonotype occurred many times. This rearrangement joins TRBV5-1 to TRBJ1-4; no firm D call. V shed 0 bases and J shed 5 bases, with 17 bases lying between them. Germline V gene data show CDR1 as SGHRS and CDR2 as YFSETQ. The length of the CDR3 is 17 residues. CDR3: CASSLDPPGSGNEKLFF. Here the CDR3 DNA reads TGCGCCAGCAGCTTGGACCCCCCGGGTTCGGGGAATGAAAAACTGTTTTTT.